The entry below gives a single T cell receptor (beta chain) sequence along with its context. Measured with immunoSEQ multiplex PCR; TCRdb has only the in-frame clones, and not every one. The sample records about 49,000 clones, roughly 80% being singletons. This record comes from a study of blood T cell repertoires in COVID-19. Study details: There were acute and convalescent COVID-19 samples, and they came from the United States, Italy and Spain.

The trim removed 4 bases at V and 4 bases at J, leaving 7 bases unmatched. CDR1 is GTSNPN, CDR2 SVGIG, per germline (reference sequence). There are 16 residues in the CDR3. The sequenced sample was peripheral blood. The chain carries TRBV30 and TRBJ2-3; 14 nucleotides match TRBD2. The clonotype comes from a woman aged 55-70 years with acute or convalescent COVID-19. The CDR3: CAWNGLAGGSADTQYF. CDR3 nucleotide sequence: TGTGCCTGGAATGGACTAGCGGGAGGAAGCGCAGATACGCAGTATTTT.